This T cell receptor (beta chain) was captured by sequencing in a study of T-cell reconstitution after alpha-beta-depleted transplantation in children. CDR1 and CDR2 from the germline V gene are SGHVS and FQNEAQ. The germline V and J ends were trimmed by 5 bases and 3 bases, with 10 bases remaining between them. The CDR3 length is 14 residues. This sample's TCRbeta library carried unique molecular identifier barcodes. TCRdb processed the PCR reads anew with MiXCR; each CDR3 protein has one entry. Of around 800,000 distinct CDR3 sequences in the sample, roughly 15% were seen once. In regard to this clonotype: Antigen specificity is unknown.

Findings of the study overall: It was newly produced T cells that mostly accounted for T-cell counts and diversity one year after transplant. Diversity of TCRbeta at day 60 was high in some patients, arising from surviving recipient T cells and thymic progenitors. Expanded graft clones numbering several hundred reportedly gave rise to alpha-beta T cells about two months after transplant.

The TCR sequence derives from a male patient under 18 who had a stem cell transplant for acute lymphoblastic leukemia, so the T cells may come from the graft donor. The specimen comprised PBMCs, mostly from graft donor cells, sampled 360 days after TCRalphabeta/CD19-depleted stem cell transplant. This chain connects TRBV7-8 to TRBJ1-4; a possible D gene is TRBD1 (5 bases). CDR3 DNA: TGTGCCAGCAGCAAATCCAGGGCTAATGAAAAACTGTTTTTT. The encoded protein is CASSKSRANEKLFF.